The 29 T cell receptor beta chains reported below all come from one sample, sequenced in a study of vaccination and CD4 T cells after COVID-19. Which antigens these TCRs recognize remains unknown. The Oncomine TCR Beta short-read assay was applied to DNA of cultured CD4+ T cells. Each CDR3 protein gets one entry after TCRdb re-called the PCR reads with MiXCR. There are roughly 10,000 distinct CDR3 sequences in the sample; roughly 33% occur only once, and approximately 15% lies in the top ten. Treatment defined: approximately nine-day PBMC culture with coronavirus spike peptide pools or control peptides (ViraFEST assay). The sample here was CD4+ T cells from blood, cultured in vitro, taken after SARS-CoV-2 vaccination. The origin of the receptors is a human donor who had recovered from COVID-19.

The chain carries TRBV5-8 and TRBJ2-7, with TRBD2 matching 13 bases. J lost 1 base, V lost 5 bases, and 9 bases had no gene match. Germline loops: CDR1 SGHTS, CDR2 YDEGEE. The length of the CDR3 is 17 residues. The CDR3 spells CASRGTSGKPPSYEQYF. The CDR3 bases are TGTGCCAGCAGAGGGACTAGCGGGAAGCCACCGTCCTACGAGCAGTACTTC. Full variable domain (remainder filled in from reference TRBV5-8 and TRBJ2-7): EAGVTQSPTHLIKTRGQQATLRCSPISGHTSVYWYQQALGLGLQFLLWYDEGEERNRGNFPPRFSGRQFPNYSSELNVNALELEDSALYLCASRGTSGKPPSYEQYFGPGTRLTVT.

The chain couples TRBV5-1 to TRBJ1-1, with D hard to call. CDR1 is SGHRS, CDR2 YFSETQ, per germline. The CDR3 contains 10 residues. V shed 4 bases and J shed 11 bases, with 9 bases lying between them. This CDR3 is CASSPDGAFF. The CDR3 nucleotides are TGCGCCAGCAGCCCGGACGGGGCTTTCTTT.

This chain joins TRBV6-2 or TRBV6-3 and TRBJ2-7, with D possibly TRBD2 on 6 matching bases. Trimming cost V 7 bases and J 4 bases, with 20 bases left between them. Germline-derived CDR1 and CDR2 are MNHEY and SVGEGT. The CDR3 contains 15 residues. Here the CDR3 reads CASTPIEAGRYEQYF. CDR3 coding DNA: TGTGCCAGCACTCCAATCGAGGCAGGGAGGTACGAGCAGTACTTC.

This clonotype occurred a few times. CDR3 sequence (DNA): TGTGCCAGCACCAAATGGACAGGAACGAACACCGGGGAGCTGTTTTTT. Translating it yields CASTKWTGTNTGELFF. The chain recombines TRBV27 with TRBJ2-2; 7 bases fit TRBD1. V gave up 7 bases and J gave up 0 bases; unmatched junction bases: 8. Germline CDR1 MNHEY, CDR2 SMNVEV (reference sequence). This CDR3 spans 16 amino acids.

The genes are TRBV11-2 and TRBJ2-5; D possibly corresponds to TRBD2 (5 bases). The germline CDR1 and CDR2 sequences are SGHAT and FQNNGV. This CDR3 region has 16 residues. Between the trimmed V and J ends, which lost 4 bases and 5 bases, there was a span of 20 bases. The CDR3: CASSSHFGSRRETQYF. The CDR3, as DNA: TGTGCCAGCAGCTCCCATTTTGGGTCAAGGAGGGAGACCCAGTACTTC.

This clonotype occurred once. The germline gene is not matched at one end of the junction; a read error may be the cause. This CDR3 is CASSLGVGGSYCYTF. As DNA, the CDR3 is TGTGCCAGCAGCTTAGGGGTGGGGGGTAGCTATTGCTACACCTTC. The rearrangement links TRBV7-3 to TRBJ1-2; possibly TRBD1 for D (5 bases). This CDR3 has 15 amino acids. Germline assignment: CDR1 SGHTA and CDR2 FQGTGA.

This clonotype was seen a handful of times. The rearrangement uses TRBV20-1 and TRBJ1-2; TRBD1 matches at 7 bases. CDR1 is DFQATT and CDR2 is SNEGSKA in the germline V gene (reference sequence). The CDR3 runs 11 residues. In DNA, the CDR3 is TGCAGCGGGGACAGCCTCTATGGCTACACCTTC. Amino acids: CSGDSLYGYTF.

This clonotype was detected a few times. V gene TRBV6-5 combines with J gene TRBJ1-5; TRBD1 matches 7 bases. V was pared by 0 bases and J by 0 bases, with 5 bases of the junction left unmatched. There are 17 residues in the CDR3. Germline CDR1 is MNHEY and CDR2 is SVGAGI. CDR3: CASSYSGGAGSNQPQHF. CDR3 in DNA: TGTGCCAGCAGTTACTCAGGGGGCGCAGGTAGCAATCAGCCCCAGCATTTT.

This chain uses TRBV28 with TRBJ1-5; a possible D gene is TRBD1 (6 bases). The germline gives CDR1 MDHEN, CDR2 SYDVKM. Between the trimmed V and J ends, which lost 5 bases and 0 bases, there was a span of 38 bases. The CDR3 spans 24 residues. CDR3 nucleotide sequence: TGTGCCAGCAGTCAGGGGTCTACCCGCAACCGGGTTGGGGTCGGGGCTTATAGCAATCAGCCCCAGCATTTT. This sequence encodes CASSQGSTRNRVGVGAYSNQPQHF.

The J gene is TRBJ1-2, the V gene TRBV27; 8 nucleotides agree with TRBD1. This CDR3 is built from 15 residues. J lost 0 bases, V lost 6 bases, and 6 bases had no gene match. From germline, CDR1 is MNHEY and CDR2 SMNVEV (reference sequence). The CDR3 DNA reads as TGTGCCAGCAGCAATAACAGGGGGACTAACTATGGCTACACCTTC. Its translation: CASSNNRGTNYGYTF.

The rearrangement links TRBV10-3 to TRBJ1-2; D not resolved. Germline V gene sequence: CDR1 ENHRY, CDR2 SYGVKD. The CDR3 extends over 13 amino acids. Trimming removed 2 bases at V and 4 bases at J, with 8 bases between. Written as DNA, the CDR3 is TGTGCCATCAGTGAGGATGGGAGCTATGGCTACACCTTC. It codes for CAISEDGSYGYTF.

This chain links TRBV7-2 with TRBJ2-1; 7 bases align to TRBD1. This CDR3 has 18 residues. Germline trimming cut 5 bases from V and 7 bases from J; bases unmatched to any gene: 20. Germline lookup yields CDR1 SGHTA and CDR2 FQGNSA. The CDR3 nucleotides read TGTGCCAGCAGCCGATACATCGAAGGGGGCGGACTGCAAAATGAGCAGTTCTTC. Encoded protein: CASSRYIEGGGLQNEQFF.

In its sample, this clonotype ranks as medium-sized. The gene calls are TRBV20-1 and TRBJ1-5, with D possibly being TRBD1 (6 bases). Germline V gives CDR1 DFQATT, CDR2 SNEGSKA (reference sequence). The CDR3 spans 14 residues. Trimming removed 6 bases from V and 0 bases from J, with 12 bases in between. The CDR3 loop reads CSATTGLSNQPQHF. The CDR3 nucleotides are TGCAGTGCAACCACAGGGCTTAGCAATCAGCCCCAGCATTTT.

This chain links TRBV24-1 with TRBJ2-6; D may match TRBD1 or TRBD2 (5 bases each). V lost 3 bases to trimming and J lost 0 bases, with 11 bases between them. The CDR3 has 17 amino acids. In germline, CDR1 is KGHDR, CDR2 SFDVKD. The CDR3 here is CATSDQDGTSGANVLTF. The CDR3 DNA sequence: TGTGCCACCAGTGATCAGGACGGGACCTCTGGGGCCAACGTCCTGACTTTC.

V gene TRBV25-1 combines with J gene TRBJ2-6; TRBD1 is a possible D gene (5 bases). V was clipped by 2 bases and J by 12 bases, with 11 bases between them. This CDR3 region has 13 residues. Germline V gene sequence: CDR1 MGHDK, CDR2 SYGVNS. The CDR3: CASSEQGPRVLTF. The CDR3 DNA sequence: TGTGCCAGCAGTGAACAGGGCCCCCGCGTCCTGACTTTC.

This clonotype was observed a few times. The rearrangement uses TRBV7-9 and TRBJ2-5; a possible D gene is TRBD2 (5 bases). The V gene's germline CDR1 is SEHNR and CDR2 FQNEAQ (reference sequence). The CDR3 contains 14 residues. The V end lost 1 base, the J end lost 4 bases, and 10 bases lay between the germline ends. The CDR3 DNA reads as TGTGCCAGCAGCTTAGACCAAGGAGGAGAGACCCAGTACTTC. This codes for CASSLDQGGETQYF.

The rearrangement joins TRBV20-1 to TRBJ1-2; the D is unclear. V lost 1 base and J 6 bases, leaving 9 bases between the germline ends. The CDR3 has 12 amino acids. Germline V gene data show CDR1 as DFQATT and CDR2 as SNEGSKA (reference sequence). CDR3 sequence reads: CSARGTMDGYTF. The CDR3 DNA follows: TGCAGTGCTAGAGGCACCATGGATGGCTACACCTTC.

This clonotype was detected only a few times. This sequence joins TRBV25-1 and TRBJ1-1; tentative D call: TRBD1 (6 bases). The CDR3 runs 13 residues. Trimming stripped 7 bases from V and 6 bases from J, with 15 bases between. Germline-derived CDR1 and CDR2 are MGHDK and SYGVNS. CDR3: CASIMTGFPEAFF. CDR3 coding DNA: TGTGCCAGCATTATGACAGGTTTCCCTGAAGCTTTCTTT. The full variable domain, with the rest looked up from reference TRBV25-1 and TRBJ1-1, is EADIYQTPRYLVIGTGKKITLECSQTMGHDKMYWYQQDPGMELHLIHYSYGVNSTEKGDLSSESTVSRIRTEHFPLTLESARPSHTSQYLCASIMTGFPEAFFGQGTRLTVV.

The chain links TRBV20-1 to TRBJ2-7, with unresolved D. CDR3 length: 12 residues. Per the germline V gene, CDR1 is DFQATT and CDR2 is SNEGSKA (reference sequence). The germline V and J ends were trimmed by 3 bases and 2 bases, with 8 bases remaining between them. CDR3 in DNA: TGCAGTGCTAGGGGCGGTACCTACGAGCAGTACTTC. As protein: CSARGGTYEQYF.

The J gene is TRBJ2-7, the V gene TRBV25-1; 9 bases map to TRBD2. Germline V gene sequence: CDR1 MGHDK, CDR2 SYGVNS. CDR3 length equals 15 residues. The V gene end was trimmed by 3 bases and the J gene end by 1 base; junction bases not matched to a gene: 4. The CDR3: CASSERLAASYEQYF. The CDR3 region has the DNA TGTGCCAGCAGTGAGAGACTAGCGGCATCCTACGAGCAGTACTTC.

The chain joins TRBV7-6 to TRBJ2-6, with TRBD1 identical over 7 bases. The germline gives CDR1 SGHVS, CDR2 FNYEAQ. Losses at the gene ends were 5 bases for V and 4 bases for J; bases not matched to a gene: 8. CDR3 length: 16 amino acids. The CDR3 is CASSPTGPLGANVLTF. The CDR3 DNA reads TGTGCCAGCAGCCCGACAGGGCCCCTAGGGGCCAACGTCCTGACTTTC.

This clonotype was detected a few times. The genes are TRBV7-2 and TRBJ2-5; perhaps TRBD2 as D (6 bases). CDR3 size: 15 residues. V was trimmed by 2 bases and J by 4 bases, leaving 14 bases between them. Germline V gene sequence: CDR1 SGHTA, CDR2 FQGNSA. CDR3 DNA sequence: TGTGCCAGCAGCTTATCCCAGACTAGATCAGAGACCCAGTACTTC. As protein: CASSLSQTRSETQYF. Using reference TRBV7-2 and TRBJ2-5 for the parts outside the CDR3, the full variable domain is GAGVSQSPSNKVTEKGKDVELRCDPISGHTALYWYRQSLGQGLEFLIYFQGNSAPDKSGLPSDRFSAERTGGSVSTLTIQRTQQEDSAVYLCASSLSQTRSETQYFGPGTRLLVL.

This clonotype showed up just a few times. The V gene is TRBV6-5, the J gene TRBJ1-5, with D maybe TRBD1 (6 bases). The CDR3 loop spans 16 amino acids. The V gene lost 1 base and the J gene lost 3 bases, with 13 bases spanning the gap. From germline, CDR1 is MNHEY and CDR2 SVGAGI. In DNA, the CDR3 is TGTGCCAGCAGTTACTATAGGCCAGGGGACAATCAGCCCCAGCATTTT. Protein product: CASSYYRPGDNQPQHF.

This chain joins TRBV28 and TRBJ2-3; D remains unclear. Germline loops: CDR1 MDHEN, CDR2 SYDVKM. This CDR3 spans 13 amino acids. V lost 3 bases to trimming and J lost 8 bases, with 12 bases between them. The CDR3 sequence is CASSFSALGTQYF. CDR3 nucleotide sequence: TGTGCCAGCAGTTTCTCCGCCTTAGGTACGCAGTATTTT.

The rearrangement links TRBV29-1 to TRBJ1-1; TRBD1 aligns across 9 bases. The trim removed 6 bases at V and 4 bases at J, leaving 6 bases unmatched. CDR1 and CDR2 (germline): SQVTM, ANQGSEA. CDR3 length: 13 residues. The CDR3 sequence: CSVRGQGITEAFF. CDR3 DNA: TGCAGCGTGCGGGGACAGGGCATCACTGAAGCTTTCTTT.

This chain links TRBV19 with TRBJ1-1; maybe TRBD1 (6 bases). The germline gives CDR1 LNHDA, CDR2 SQIVND (reference sequence). The ends were cut back, 5 bases at V and 1 base at J, with 11 bases in the middle. The CDR3 runs to 14 residues. CDR3 region: CASSPPRGNTEAFF. CDR3 nucleotide sequence: TGTGCCAGTAGTCCGCCCAGGGGGAACACTGAAGCTTTCTTT.

This clonotype was seen a handful of times. This chain links TRBV28 with TRBJ2-3; 8 nucleotides align to TRBD1. V shed 3 bases, J shed 3 bases, and the junction held 2 bases outside the gene matches. The germline V gene has CDR1 MDHEN and CDR2 SYDVKM. The CDR3 contains 14 residues. CDR3 sequence (DNA): TGTGCCAGCAGTTTCAGGGGGCGAACAGATACGCAGTATTTT. Translation: CASSFRGRTDTQYF.

This clonotype was observed a handful of times. The chain links TRBV28 to TRBJ2-5; 7 nucleotides agree with TRBD1. V was clipped by 5 bases and J by 6 bases; unmatched bases: 15. This CDR3 spans 16 amino acids. In germline, CDR1 is MDHEN, CDR2 SYDVKM. CDR3 DNA: TGTGCCAGCAGTCCGAACTTCACAGGGGTTCGTAAGACCCAGTACTTC. It yields the protein CASSPNFTGVRKTQYF.

In its sample, this clonotype was seen a few times. The V gene is TRBV6-2 or TRBV6-3, the J gene TRBJ2-3; TRBD1 matches 7 bases. V shed 7 bases and J 3 bases; nucleotides not matched to a gene: 7. CDR1 and CDR2 from the germline V gene are MNHEY and SVGEGT. The CDR3 contains 14 residues. CDR3 DNA sequence: TGTGCCAGCACCCGGACAGGCCGAACAGATACGCAGTATTTT. This translates into CASTRTGRTDTQYF.